One TCR beta chain is described in this entry. It lacks a known antigen. Per-nucleotide qualities are absent, and no much larger clonotype sits a single base away. Other DNA sequences in this specimen translate into the identical CDR3. The cohort was made up of under 800 healthy bone marrow donors. At the time of sampling, every cohort member was nominally healthy, though immune exposures that went unrecorded were likely present. The donor tested CMV seronegative, placing the donor among the 350 or so seronegative members of the cohort. A peripheral blood sample was collected from each donor, and TCR beta sequencing was performed on peripheral blood mononuclear cells. Genomic DNA extraction from the blood cell samples was performed with the Qiagen DNeasy Blood Extraction Kit. Libraries were prepared through the immunoSEQ multiplex PCR assay. A mixture of 60 forward primers for TCR Vbeta segments and 13 reverse primers for TCR Jbeta segments was used in the multiplex PCR. The CDR3 region of rearranged TCR beta genes was amplified from genomic DNA with a multiplex PCR assay. On the Illumina HiSeq System, the amplified TCR beta libraries were sequenced as 87-base-pair reads. Per the original workflow: Across the 500 to 750 repertoires, a later analysis counted 80 million or so unique TCR beta chains, 9 million to 14 million of which were shared by at least two donors. To remove PCR and sequencing errors, raw reads were error-corrected and collapsed into unique sequences using a nearest-neighbor algorithm that merged closely related sequences. To assign V, D and J gene segments, CDR3 sequences were aligned to IMGT reference sequences. For a sequence to be retained, a match of at least six nucleotides was required to both a V gene segment and a J gene segment. Rearrangements were called productive when the CDR3 lacked stop codons and stayed in frame with V and J; all others were non-productive. CDR3 was defined according to IMGT convention as the region running from the second conserved V-encoded cysteine to the conserved J-encoded phenylalanine. Sequences without an unambiguous match to a single V gene segment were excluded from the earlier analysis of a few hundred of the donors. In an earlier analysis of about 590 of the donors, a V segment was called functional when productive rearrangements were above 56.7%, and segregating when the standard deviation between donors exceeded 5%. A statistical classification framework was built for diagnosing cytomegalovirus status from the catalog of TCR beta chain sequences. In a later analysis, TCR nucleotide sequences were compared against IMGT/GENE-DB human TR gene sequences so that V and J genes could be assigned. Using the TCRdist pipeline, a later analysis assigned CDR3 sequences along with most-parsimonious VDJ recombination scenarios. In a later analysis, each TCR beta chain was defined by its CDR3 amino acid sequence together with its V-gene family, and reads lacking a unique V-gene family were excluded. As a way to deal with suspected cross-contamination and a sequencing artifact, a later analysis dropped over 550 nucleotide sequences that were highly shared and had low generation probability. A later analysis calculated a clonal expansion index for each public chain from normalized within-repertoire ranks of inferred template counts. In a later analysis, generation probabilities were computed using a VDJ recombination model fitted to out-of-frame rearrangements, and the results were checked against IGoR. In a later analysis, TCR-TCR, TCR-HLA and TCR-CMV co-occurrence was scored with hypergeometric tests, and a repertoire-size bias correction was applied to TCR pairs. To estimate false discovery rates, a later analysis permuted the HLA or CMV assignments 20 times. In a later analysis, co-occurring TCRs were grouped with DBSCAN, and TCRdist sequence similarity was added when clustering was performed within HLA-allele-positive subsets. Co-occurrence clustering excluded repertoires with fewer than 30,000 or more than 120,000 public chains, plus five with anomalous nucleotide sharing. TCRdb limited this immuneACCESS table to in-frame rearrangements with V and J called. A share of clones is missing; checked studies link under half to unresolved V genes, and the rest is unexplained. V and J calls and clone size follow that table, whereas D and trimming were derived from the DNA. Recorded for this sample are approximately 170,000 clones; over 65% of them occurred a single time. The ten largest clones take up about 0.69% of the sample.

The sample belongs to a study of cytomegalovirus exposure and HLA in healthy donors (dated by TCRdb to 2016 to 2017). About the investigation overall: An earlier analysis of several hundred of the donors reported more than 250 Gb of sequence data and some 120 million unique TCR beta sequences from about 179 million T cells. On average, roughly 240,000 unique TCR beta nucleotide sequences were sequenced per donor among about 400 genotyped donors of the cohort, with approximately 18% of those sequences being non-productive. Approximately 310 gigabases of sequencing data and some 85 million unique TCR sequences were included in an early release covering roughly 600 HLA-typed donors. The study used immunosequencing to profile the T cell repertoires of approximately 650 subjects and linked those repertoires to cytomegalovirus serostatus. A later genetic analysis took genome-wide SNP genotypes for about 55% of the 666 donors and used that subset as a discovery cohort. Donor age, sex, ethnicity and CMV serostatus were compiled alongside the repertoire data. All discovery cohort repertoires had been generated using a single sequencing platform. The study aimed to test whether signatures of past pathogen exposure could be identified by cataloging public T cell receptors. HLA typing included class I and class II loci at four-digit resolution. Because of strong linkage in the cohort, roughly five DR-DQ haplotypes were treated as single units for association and clustering. Rather than using new phenotypic data, the later analysis identified candidate immune exposures from TCR beta sequences and from how often those sequences occurred across donors. The genetic ancestry cluster associated with self-reported Caucasian donors included roughly 84% of the roughly 360 genotyped donors. To decide whether each TCR beta V gene segment behaved as functional or pseudogenic, an earlier analysis of approximately 590 of the donors relied on high-throughput TCR beta sequencing. Typing coverage differed by locus: A, B, C, DRB1 and DQB1 were typed in roughly 629-630 donors, DQA1 in 500 to 550, DPA1 in roughly 590, and DPB1 in around 490. Besides the first cohort of roughly 640 subjects, a separate validation cohort made up of 120 different subjects was used. The study combined high-throughput TCR immunosequencing, statistical association of individual TCRs with disease status, and machine learning to predict cytomegalovirus infection status. To study patterns of TCR occurrence, a later analysis re-analyzed previously published TCR beta repertoires from 600 to 750 donors and added high-resolution HLA genotyping.

Overall study outcomes, separate from this receptor: According to a later analysis, TCR association rates differed among HLA loci, with DRB1 alleles showing the most associated TCRs and HLA-C alleles showing the fewest. Because HLA typing was missing for some donors at each locus, association tests included only the typed subset. Linkage disequilibrium might explain the correlated functional status among segregating V segments, but an unknown experimental factor could not be excluded. An earlier analysis of approximately 600 of the donors showed that most TCR beta V segments appeared in productive rearrangements either about 90% or about 30% of the time, which broadly matched IMGT annotations. In a later analysis, 15,000 to 20,000 TCR beta sequences were associated with specific HLA alleles at a false discovery rate of 0.05. The presence/absence analyses assumed that sequencing depth was roughly uniform across donors, and that assumption may not be true. A total of fewer than 200 TCR beta chains were listed by the study as associated with cytomegalovirus. According to a later genetic analysis, donors in an Asian-associated ancestry cluster had fewer N-insertions in productive TCRs than the approximately 710-donor mean. While some public TCRs were present in many individuals, most TCR sequences turned up only very rarely across donors. In a later analysis, most CMV-associated TCR beta chains were found to appear HLA-restricted, with HLA associations seemingly driven largely by CMV exposure. It was suggested by the authors that the approach could potentially be generalized to other disease states and immunological phenotypes. According to a later analysis, parvovirus B19, influenza, CMV and Epstein-Barr virus appeared linked to several top co-occurrence clusters. The only immune exposure information available for the cohort was CMV serostatus. Strong co-occurrence of HLA alleles, especially DR and DQ, made assigning TCR associations to individual alleles difficult. The classifier was reported to diagnose cytomegalovirus status with high specificity and sensitivity in both the original cohort and the validation cohort. A few of the identified cytomegalovirus-associated TCR beta chains were confirmed in vitro to be specific for cytomegalovirus antigens. An association between a missense DCLRE1C variant and V-gene and J-gene trimming of TCR beta chains was found in a later genetic analysis and replicated in an independent cohort. The earlier analysis of approximately 590 of the donors excluded some 16 rarely observed V segments, including chromosome 9 orphons, because counts were too low. In this cohort, only TCR beta chains were sequenced, and detectable features were limited by the absence of alpha or paired-chain data. A further reported finding was that TCR beta sequences accurately predicted the HLA-A and HLA-B alleles for most subjects in the first cohort. In a later analysis, HLA-associated TCR beta chains were found to be more clonally expanded and to have lower generation probabilities than equally common non-associated chains. Because the 87-base-pair reads could not distinguish some IMGT-functional V segments, including TRBV6-2 and TRBV6-3, those segments were excluded. A cluster of highly shared sequence variants was judged likely to be a technical artifact of the sequencing pipeline.

The junction carries 9 bases between V and J, which are trimmed by 3 bases and 3 bases respectively. The CDR3 has 13 amino acids, counting the end cysteine and phenylalanine. This entry keeps only the CDR3 DNA: 39 bases, framed from base 1. CDR1 is given as GTSNPN and CDR2 as SVGIG, both from the germline V gene (reference sequence). This sequence uses TRBV30 and TRBJ2-1; the D segment could be TRBD2, given 6 matching bases. The TCR was taken from a female donor in good health and CMV-seronegative. Material for sequencing was PBMCs. The nucleotide sequence reads TGTGCCTGGAGACGGGACTTCTACAATGAGCAGTTCTTC. Its protein is CAWRRDFYNEQFF.